This T cell receptor (beta chain) was observed in a study of T-cell reconstitution after alpha-beta-depleted transplantation in children. The CDR3 contains 13 residues. The V gene's germline CDR1 is SGHAT and CDR2 FQNNGV. Deletions cut 6 bases from V and 2 bases from J, with 9 bases between. Unique molecular identifiers were incorporated into the prepared TCRbeta library. TCRdb reprocessed the PCR reads via MiXCR and lists one record per CDR3 protein. The sample has about 610,000 distinct CDR3 sequences, about 10% seen once. This sample comprised PBMCs from the stem cell graft donor, obtained from the stem cell graft. The rearrangement uses TRBV11-2 and TRBJ2-3; no definite D call. This TCR came from a human donor who donated a stem cell graft to a child with acute myeloid leukemia. CDR3 coding DNA: TGTGCCAGCAGTATTGGGGTCACAGATACGCAGTATTTT. Protein: CASSIGVTDTQYF. The entire variable domain, with the rest obtained from reference TRBV11-2 and TRBJ2-3, is as follows: EAGVAQSPRYKIIEKRQSVAFWCNPISGHATLYWYQQILGQGPKLLIQFQNNGVVDDSQLPKDRFSAERLKGVDSTLKIQPAKLEDSAVYLCASSIGVTDTQYFGPGTRLTVL.